The source of this T cell receptor (beta chain) is a study of T cells in Graves' hyperthyroidism and ophthalmopathy. The sample holds a few counts of this clonotype. Graves' hyperthyroidism showing no ophthalmopathy progression within 18 months was considered stable. The study enrolled patients aged 18 to 65 with newly diagnosed hyperthyroidism of under 2 months' duration. Amplification of TCR beta CDR3 regions was performed using RNA transcripts as template. The TCR CDR3 was amplified in a first-round RT-PCR using the HTBI primer set. TCRdb ran MiXCR on the multiplex PCR reads and lists one entry per CDR3 protein. The data show about 520,000 distinct CDR3 sequences, under 25% seen once. V lost 0 bases and J lost 6, with 8 bases in between. The CDR3 has 12 residues. Germline values: CDR1 GTSNPN, CDR2 SVGIG (reference sequence).

This chain connects TRBV30 to TRBJ1-1, with D unclear. The sequence derives from a man between 18 and 35 years old with Graves' hyperthyroidism. Sequencing used blood. The CDR3 nucleotides read TGTGCCTGGAGTGTTCTGGCGTCTGAAGCTTTCTTT. It is translated as CAWSVLASEAFF.